The 13 T cell receptor beta chains below come from one sample, sequenced in a study of blood T cell repertoires in COVID-19. Produced via immunoSEQ multiplex PCR; TCRdb's table is partial and in-frame only. The table lists about 180,000 clones, 80% to 90% of them singletons. The sample taken for sequencing was peripheral blood. The receptors originated from a human donor with active or convalescent COVID-19. The donor label of this sample is uncertain.

The CDR3 sequence is CASSLAWAQETQYF. CDR3 nucleotides: TGTGCCAGCAGCCTGGCATGGGCTCAAGAGACCCAGTACTTC. The V call is TRBV2, the J call TRBJ2-5; D ambiguous. Deletions cut 6 bases from V and 2 bases from J, with 13 bases between. The CDR3 covers 14 residues. Germline CDR1 and CDR2: SNHLY and FYNNEI.

J is TRBJ2-5 and V is TRBV5-4; D call uncertain. The V gene lost 0 bases and the J gene lost 5 bases, with 14 bases spanning the gap. Germline V gene sequence: CDR1 SGHNT, CDR2 YYREEE (reference sequence). The CDR3 loop spans 15 amino acids. DNA for the CDR3: TGTGCCAGCAGCTTGGCCGGCTTATCCGGGGAGACCCAGTACTTC. Amino acid sequence: CASSLAGLSGETQYF.

This chain links TRBV28 with TRBJ1-6, with unresolved D. V lost 5 bases and J lost 10, with 15 bases in between. The CDR3 is 14 amino acids. CDR1 is MDHEN and CDR2 is SYDVKM in the germline V gene. CDR3 sequence (DNA): TGTGCCAGCAGTCAACCCATCGAGGGATCACCCCTCCACTTT. It codes for CASSQPIEGSPLHF.

The chain links TRBV27 to TRBJ1-1; D is possibly TRBD1 (5 bases). CDR3 length: 11 residues. Per germline, CDR1 MNHEY and CDR2 SMNVEV (reference sequence). The CDR3 loop reads CEARQFAEAFF. CDR3 DNA: TGTGAGGCCCGACAGTTTGCTGAAGCTTTCTTT.

This chain joins TRBV5-1 and TRBJ1-4; 7 positions match TRBD1. This CDR3 has 16 amino acids. Germline CDR1 SGHRS, CDR2 YFSETQ. V gave up 1 base and J gave up 2 bases; unmatched junction bases: 5. The CDR3 DNA reads as TGCGCCAGCAGCTTGTCCCCAGGGGGGACTAATGAAAAACTGTTTTTT. It codes for CASSLSPGGTNEKLFF.

This chain joins TRBV18 and TRBJ1-1; perhaps TRBD1 as D (5 bases). The CDR3 loop spans 13 amino acids. Trimming removed 2 bases from V and 6 bases from J, with 10 bases in between. The germline gives CDR1 KGHSH, CDR2 LQKENI. The CDR3 nucleotides are TGTGCCAGCTCACCAACACAGGACCCTGAAGCTTTCTTT. Residues: CASSPTQDPEAFF. The full variable domain, completed using reference TRBV18 and TRBJ1-1, is NAGVMQNPRHLVRRRGQEARLRCSPMKGHSHVYWYRQLPEEGLKFMVYLQKENIIDESGMPKERFSAEFPKEGPSILRIQQVVRGDSAAYFCASSPTQDPEAFFGQGTRLTVV.

The V gene is TRBV28, the J gene TRBJ1-2, with TRBD1 identical over 7 bases. The CDR3 contains 16 residues. Germline CDR1 reads MDHEN; CDR2 reads SYDVKM. V trimming: 2 bases; J trimming: 4 bases; junction bases outside the gene matches: 10. The CDR3 spells CASSLRAGTAVYGYTF. In nucleotides, the CDR3 is TGTGCCAGCAGTTTAAGGGCCGGGACAGCAGTCTATGGCTACACCTTC.

This chain joins TRBV10-3 and TRBJ1-1; D is perhaps TRBD1 (6 bases). CDR1 is ENHRY, CDR2 SYGVKD, per germline. The CDR3 has 13 residues. V lost 6 bases, J lost 3 bases, and 11 bases lay in between. In DNA form, the CDR3 reads TGTGCCATCAGCAGGGGTCCCGACACTGAAGCTTTCTTT. It codes for CAISRGPDTEAFF.

The CDR3 is CASSLDHRDLTAQYF. The CDR3 nucleotides are TGTGCCAGCAGCTTAGATCACAGGGACCTTACCGCGCAGTATTTT. V is TRBV7-2 and J is TRBJ2-3; TRBD1 might be the D (6 bases). The CDR3 sequence is 15 residues long. Germline V gene data show CDR1 as SGHTA and CDR2 as FQGNSA. Trimming shortened V by 1 base and J by 10 bases, and 18 bases separated the two germline ends.

This clone occurred a few times. The V call is TRBV10-3, the J call TRBJ2-2, with TRBD1 matching over 10 bases. Germline loops: CDR1 ENHRY, CDR2 SYGVKD. CDR3 length: 16 amino acids. With 6 bases clipped from V and 4 bases from J, the junction kept 8 bases outside the gene matches. In DNA form, the CDR3 reads TGTGCCATCAGCCCTTCAGGGACAGGGGTCACCGGGGAGCTGTTTTTT. Translated: CAISPSGTGVTGELFF.

The chain links TRBV29-1 to TRBJ2-3; 8 nucleotides line up with TRBD2. CDR3 length: 15 amino acids. The V gene end was trimmed by 6 bases and the J gene end by 0 bases; junction bases not matched to a gene: 8. Germline values: CDR1 SQVTM, CDR2 ANQGSEA. CDR3 DNA sequence: TGCAGCGTGGATAAGCGGGGGATTAGCACAGATACGCAGTATTTT. It yields the protein CSVDKRGISTDTQYF.

CDR3 DNA sequence: TGTGCCAGCAGTTTATTCGGCAGGGGGCGCGAACAGCCCCAGCATTTT. Amino acids: CASSLFGRGREQPQHF. The V call is TRBV28, the J call TRBJ1-5; 8 bases are a match to TRBD1. The germline V gene encodes CDR1 MDHEN and CDR2 SYDVKM. V lost 1 base to trimming and J lost 7 bases; unmatched junction nucleotides: 9. The CDR3 loop spans 16 amino acids.

The chain is built from TRBV4-1 and TRBJ2-5; 10 bases fit TRBD2. The J segment lost 10 bases and the V segment lost 0 bases, leaving 8 bases of the junction unmatched. The germline gives CDR1 MGHRA, CDR2 YSYEKL. There are 15 residues in the CDR3. Written as DNA, the CDR3 is TGCGCCAGCAGCCAAGACGGGTCGGCTAGCGGGGGCCAGTACTTC. Its translation: CASSQDGSASGGQYF.